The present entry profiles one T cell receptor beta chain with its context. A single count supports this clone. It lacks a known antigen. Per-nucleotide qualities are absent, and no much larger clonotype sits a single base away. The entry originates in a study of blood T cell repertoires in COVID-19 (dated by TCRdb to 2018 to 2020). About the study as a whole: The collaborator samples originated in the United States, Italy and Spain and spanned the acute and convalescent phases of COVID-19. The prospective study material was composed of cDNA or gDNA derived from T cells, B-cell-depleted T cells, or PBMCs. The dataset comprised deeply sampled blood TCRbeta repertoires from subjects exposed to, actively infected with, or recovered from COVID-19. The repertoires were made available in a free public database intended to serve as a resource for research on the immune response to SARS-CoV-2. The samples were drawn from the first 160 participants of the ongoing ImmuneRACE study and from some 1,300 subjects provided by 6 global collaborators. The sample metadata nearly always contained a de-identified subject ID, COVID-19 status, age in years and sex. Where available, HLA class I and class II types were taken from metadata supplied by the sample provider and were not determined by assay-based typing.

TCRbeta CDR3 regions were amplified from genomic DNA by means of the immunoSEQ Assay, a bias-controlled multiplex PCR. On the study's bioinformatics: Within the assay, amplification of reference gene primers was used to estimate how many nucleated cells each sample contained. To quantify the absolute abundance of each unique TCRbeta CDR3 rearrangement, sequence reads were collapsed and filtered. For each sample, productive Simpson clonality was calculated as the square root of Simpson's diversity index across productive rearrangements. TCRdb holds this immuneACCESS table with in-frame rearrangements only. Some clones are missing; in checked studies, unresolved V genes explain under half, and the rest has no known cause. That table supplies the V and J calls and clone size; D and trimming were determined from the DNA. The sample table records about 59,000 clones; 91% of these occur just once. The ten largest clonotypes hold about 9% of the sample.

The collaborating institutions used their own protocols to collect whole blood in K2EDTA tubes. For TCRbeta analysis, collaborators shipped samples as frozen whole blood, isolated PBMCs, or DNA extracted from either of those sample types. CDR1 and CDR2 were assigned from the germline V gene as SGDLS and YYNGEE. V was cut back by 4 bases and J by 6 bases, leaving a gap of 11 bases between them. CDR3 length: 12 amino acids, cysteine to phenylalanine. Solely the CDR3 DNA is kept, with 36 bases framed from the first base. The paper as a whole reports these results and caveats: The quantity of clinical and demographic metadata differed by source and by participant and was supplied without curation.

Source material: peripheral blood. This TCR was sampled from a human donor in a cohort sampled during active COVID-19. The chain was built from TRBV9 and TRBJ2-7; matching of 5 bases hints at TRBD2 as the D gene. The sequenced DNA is TGTGCCAGCAGCCCGGGGTCACGCGAGCAGTACTTC. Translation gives CASSPGSREQYF.